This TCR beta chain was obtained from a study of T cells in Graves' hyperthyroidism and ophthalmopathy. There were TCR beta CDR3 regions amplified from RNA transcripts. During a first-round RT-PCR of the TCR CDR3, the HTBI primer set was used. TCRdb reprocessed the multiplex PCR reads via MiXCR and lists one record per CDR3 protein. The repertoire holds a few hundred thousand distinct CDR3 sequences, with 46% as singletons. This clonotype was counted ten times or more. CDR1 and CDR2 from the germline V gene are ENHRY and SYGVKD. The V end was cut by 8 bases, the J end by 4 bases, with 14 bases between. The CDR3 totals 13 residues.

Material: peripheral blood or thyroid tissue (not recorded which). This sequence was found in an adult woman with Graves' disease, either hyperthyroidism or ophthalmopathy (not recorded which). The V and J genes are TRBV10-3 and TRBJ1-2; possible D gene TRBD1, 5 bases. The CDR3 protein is CAIAIQGSYGYTF. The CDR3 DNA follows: TGTGCCATCGCGATTCAGGGTTCCTATGGCTACACCTTC.